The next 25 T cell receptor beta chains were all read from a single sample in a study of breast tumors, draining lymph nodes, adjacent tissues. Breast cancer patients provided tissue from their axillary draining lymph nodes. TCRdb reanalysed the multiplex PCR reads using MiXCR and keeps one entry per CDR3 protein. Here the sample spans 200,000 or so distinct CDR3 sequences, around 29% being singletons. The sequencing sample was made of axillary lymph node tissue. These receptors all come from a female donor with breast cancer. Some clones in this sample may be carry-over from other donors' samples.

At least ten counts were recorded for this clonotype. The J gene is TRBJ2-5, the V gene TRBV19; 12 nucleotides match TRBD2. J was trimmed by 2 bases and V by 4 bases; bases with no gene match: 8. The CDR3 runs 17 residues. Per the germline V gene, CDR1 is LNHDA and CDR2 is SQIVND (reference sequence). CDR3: CASSTSGLAGWQETQYF. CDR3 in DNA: TGTGCCAGTAGTACTTCCGGACTAGCGGGATGGCAAGAGACCCAGTACTTC.

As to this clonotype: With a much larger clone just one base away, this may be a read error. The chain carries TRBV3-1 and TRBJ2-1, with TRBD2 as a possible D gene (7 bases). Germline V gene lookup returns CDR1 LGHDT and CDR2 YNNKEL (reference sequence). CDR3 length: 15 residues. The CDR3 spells CAGSSRGASSGEQFF. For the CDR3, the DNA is TGTGCCGGCAGCTCACGGGGGGCTTCATCGGGAGAGCAGTTCTTC.

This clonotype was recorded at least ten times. The CDR3 DNA sequence: TGTGCCAGCAGCTCGGGACAGGGGAACACCGGGGAGCTGTTTTTT. Translation gives CASSSGQGNTGELFF. The gene calls are TRBV11-2 and TRBJ2-2; 9 bases match TRBD1. Germline loops: CDR1 SGHAT, CDR2 FQNNGV. The CDR3 covers 15 residues. J lost 1 base, V lost 4 bases, and 1 base had no gene match.

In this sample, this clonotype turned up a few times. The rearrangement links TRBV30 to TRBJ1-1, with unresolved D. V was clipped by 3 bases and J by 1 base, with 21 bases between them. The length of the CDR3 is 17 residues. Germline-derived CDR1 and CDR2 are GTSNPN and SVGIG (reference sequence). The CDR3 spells CAWSVDRGGWANTEAFF. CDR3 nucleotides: TGTGCCTGGAGCGTAGACCGCGGCGGGTGGGCGAACACTGAAGCTTTCTTT. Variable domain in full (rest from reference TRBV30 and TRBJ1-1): SQTIHQWPATLVQPVGSPLSLECTVEGTSNPNLYWYRQAAGRGLQLLFYSVGIGQISSEVPQNLSASRPQDRQFILSSKKLLLSDSGFYLCAWSVDRGGWANTEAFFGQGTRLTVV.

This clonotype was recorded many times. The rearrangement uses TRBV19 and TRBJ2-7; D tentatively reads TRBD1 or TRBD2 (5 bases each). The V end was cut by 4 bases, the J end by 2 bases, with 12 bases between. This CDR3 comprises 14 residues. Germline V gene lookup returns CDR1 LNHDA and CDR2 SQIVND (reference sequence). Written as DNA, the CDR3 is TGTGCCAGTAGTAGTGGGGCGGGTCCCTACGAGCAGTACTTC. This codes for CASSSGAGPYEQYF.

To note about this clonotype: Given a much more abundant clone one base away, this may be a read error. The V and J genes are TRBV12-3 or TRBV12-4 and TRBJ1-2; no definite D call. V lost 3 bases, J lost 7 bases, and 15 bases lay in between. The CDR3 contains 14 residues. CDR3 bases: TGTGCCAGCAGTTTCGAGGGATCGCCGGTTGGCTACACCTTC. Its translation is CASSFEGSPVGYTF.

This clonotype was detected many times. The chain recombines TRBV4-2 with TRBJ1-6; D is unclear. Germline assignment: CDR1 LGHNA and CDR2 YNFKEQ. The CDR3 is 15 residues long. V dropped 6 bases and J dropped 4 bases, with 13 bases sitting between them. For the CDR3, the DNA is TGTGCCAGCAGGACCGGACTGTCTTATAATTCACCCCTCCACTTT. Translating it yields CASRTGLSYNSPLHF.

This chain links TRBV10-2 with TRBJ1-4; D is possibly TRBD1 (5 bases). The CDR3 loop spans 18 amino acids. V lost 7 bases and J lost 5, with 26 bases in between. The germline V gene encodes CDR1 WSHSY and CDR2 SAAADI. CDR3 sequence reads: CASKKGRAGTSRNEKLFF. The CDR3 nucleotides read TGCGCCAGCAAGAAGGGAAGAGCAGGGACCAGTCGCAATGAAAAACTGTTTTTT.

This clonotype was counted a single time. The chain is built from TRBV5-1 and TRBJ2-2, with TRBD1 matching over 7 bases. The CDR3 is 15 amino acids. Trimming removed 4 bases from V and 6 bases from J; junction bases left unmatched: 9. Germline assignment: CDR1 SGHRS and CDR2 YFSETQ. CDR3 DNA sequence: TGCGCCAGCAGCCCTCGACAGGGATTGGCCGGGGAGCTGTTTTTT. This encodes CASSPRQGLAGELFF.

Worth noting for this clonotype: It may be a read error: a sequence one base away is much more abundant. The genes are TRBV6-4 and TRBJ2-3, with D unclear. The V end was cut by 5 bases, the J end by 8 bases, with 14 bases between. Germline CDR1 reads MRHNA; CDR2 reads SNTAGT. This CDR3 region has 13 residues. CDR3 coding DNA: TGTGCCAGCAGTCATTCAGTCGGAGTTACGCAGTATTTT. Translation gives CASSHSVGVTQYF.

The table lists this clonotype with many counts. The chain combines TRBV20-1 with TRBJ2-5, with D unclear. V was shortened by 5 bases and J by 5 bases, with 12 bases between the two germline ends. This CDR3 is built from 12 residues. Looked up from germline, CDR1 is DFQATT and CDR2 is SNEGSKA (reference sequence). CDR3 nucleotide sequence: TGCAGTGCTCCTGACCTCCTGGAGACCCAGTACTTC. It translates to CSAPDLLETQYF.

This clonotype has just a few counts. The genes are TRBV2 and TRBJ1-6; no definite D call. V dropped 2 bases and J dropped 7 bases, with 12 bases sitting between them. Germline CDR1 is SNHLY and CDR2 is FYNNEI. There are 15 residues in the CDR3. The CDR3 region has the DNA TGTGCCAGCAGTGAAAGGCACAGTTCAAATTCACCCCTCCACTTT. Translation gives CASSERHSSNSPLHF.

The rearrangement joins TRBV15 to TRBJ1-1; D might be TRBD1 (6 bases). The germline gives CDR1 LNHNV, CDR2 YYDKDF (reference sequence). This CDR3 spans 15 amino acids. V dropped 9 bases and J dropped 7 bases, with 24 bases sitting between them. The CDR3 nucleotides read TGTGCCACTTTTTACCCGGGACAAGGACACGGTGAAGCTTTCTTT. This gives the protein CATFYPGQGHGEAFF. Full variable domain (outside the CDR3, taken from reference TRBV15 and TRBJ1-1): DAMVIQNPRYQVTQFGKPVTLSCSQTLNHNVMYWYQQKSSQAPKLLFHYYDKDFNNEADTPDNFQSRRPNTSFCFLDIRSPGLGDTAMYLCATFYPGQGHGEAFFGQGTRLTVV.

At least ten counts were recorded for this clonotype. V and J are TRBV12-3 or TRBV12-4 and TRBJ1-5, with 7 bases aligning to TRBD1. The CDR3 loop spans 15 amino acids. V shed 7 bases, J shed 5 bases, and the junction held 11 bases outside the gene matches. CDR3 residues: CASTLTGPRDQPQHF. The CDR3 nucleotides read TGTGCCAGCACCCTGACAGGGCCGAGGGATCAGCCCCAGCATTTT.

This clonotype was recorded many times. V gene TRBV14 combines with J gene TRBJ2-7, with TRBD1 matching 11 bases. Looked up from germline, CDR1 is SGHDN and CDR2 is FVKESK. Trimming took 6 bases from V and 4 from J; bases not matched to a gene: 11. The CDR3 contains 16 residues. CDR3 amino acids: CASRLPGTGGRYEQYF. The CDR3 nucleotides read TGTGCCAGCAGACTACCCGGGACAGGGGGACGATACGAGCAGTACTTC. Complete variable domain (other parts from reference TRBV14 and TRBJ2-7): EAGVTQFPSHSVIEKGQTVTLRCDPISGHDNLYWYRRVMGKEIKFLLHFVKESKQDESGMPNNRFLAERTGGTYSTLKVQPAELEDSGVYFCASRLPGTGGRYEQYFGPGTRLTVT.

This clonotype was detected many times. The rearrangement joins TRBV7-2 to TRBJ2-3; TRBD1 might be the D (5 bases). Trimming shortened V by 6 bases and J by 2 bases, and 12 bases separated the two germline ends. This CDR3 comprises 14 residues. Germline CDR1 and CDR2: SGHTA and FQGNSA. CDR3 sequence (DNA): TGTGCCAGCAGACCGGACACAACCACAGATACGCAGTATTTT. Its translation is CASRPDTTTDTQYF.

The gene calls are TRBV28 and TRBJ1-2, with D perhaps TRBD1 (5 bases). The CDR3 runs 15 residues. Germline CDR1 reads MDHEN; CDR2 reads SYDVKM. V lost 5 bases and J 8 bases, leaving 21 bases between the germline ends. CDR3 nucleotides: TGTGCCAGCAGTCTCCTGATGGGACGGGGGAGCGGCTACACCTTC. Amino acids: CASSLLMGRGSGYTF.

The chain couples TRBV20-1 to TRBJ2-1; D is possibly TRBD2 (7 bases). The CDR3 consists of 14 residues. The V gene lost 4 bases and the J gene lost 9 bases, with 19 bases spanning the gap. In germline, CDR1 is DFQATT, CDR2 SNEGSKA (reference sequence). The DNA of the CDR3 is TGCAGTGCTACCGAGGGGGGGGCGAACACTGAGCAGTTCTTC. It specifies CSATEGGANTEQFF.

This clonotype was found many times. CDR3 in amino acids: CASSQERFYSPLHF. CDR3 sequence (DNA): TGTGCCAGCAGCCAAGAAAGGTTTTATTCACCCCTCCACTTT. The rearrangement uses TRBV4-2 and TRBJ1-6; D is uncertain. This CDR3 is built from 14 residues. V lost 0 bases to trimming and J lost 8 bases, with 8 bases between them. Germline V gives CDR1 LGHNA, CDR2 YNFKEQ.

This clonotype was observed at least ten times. CDR3: CATGGGDQPQHF. The CDR3 DNA reads as TGTGCCACCGGTGGGGGGGATCAGCCCCAGCATTTT. The chain links TRBV2 to TRBJ1-5, with a tentative D call TRBD1 (5 bases). The CDR3 spans 12 residues. V lost 10 bases to trimming and J lost 5 bases, with 12 bases between them. Germline V gene sequence: CDR1 SNHLY, CDR2 FYNNEI.

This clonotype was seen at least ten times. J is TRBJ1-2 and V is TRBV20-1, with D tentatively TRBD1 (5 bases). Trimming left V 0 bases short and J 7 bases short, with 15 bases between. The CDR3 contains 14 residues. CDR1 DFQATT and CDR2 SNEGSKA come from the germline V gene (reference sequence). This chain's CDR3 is CSARDRSGRTGYTF. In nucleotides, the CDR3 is TGCAGTGCTAGAGATCGGTCAGGGAGAACTGGCTACACCTTC.

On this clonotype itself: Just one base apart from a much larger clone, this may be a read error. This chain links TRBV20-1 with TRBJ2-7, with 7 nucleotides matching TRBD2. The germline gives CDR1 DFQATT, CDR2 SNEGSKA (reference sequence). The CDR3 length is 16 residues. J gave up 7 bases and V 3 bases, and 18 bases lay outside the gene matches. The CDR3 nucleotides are TGCAGTGCTAGCGTCCCCCGGGACTATCCAGTCGTGGAGCAGTACTTC. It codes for CSASVPRDYPVVEQYF.

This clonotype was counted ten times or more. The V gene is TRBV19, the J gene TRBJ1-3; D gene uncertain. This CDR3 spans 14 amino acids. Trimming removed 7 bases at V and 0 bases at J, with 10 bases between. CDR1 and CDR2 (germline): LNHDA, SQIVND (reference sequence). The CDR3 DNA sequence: TGTGCCAGTACCGGCCCCTACTCTGGAAACACCATATATTTT. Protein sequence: CASTGPYSGNTIYF.

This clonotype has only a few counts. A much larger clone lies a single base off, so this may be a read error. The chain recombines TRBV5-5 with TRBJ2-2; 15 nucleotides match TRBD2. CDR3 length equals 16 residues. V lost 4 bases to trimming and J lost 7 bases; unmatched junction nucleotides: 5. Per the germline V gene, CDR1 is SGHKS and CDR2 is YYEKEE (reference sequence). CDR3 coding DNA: TGTGCCAGCAGCAAGGGACTAGCGGGGGGAGGCGGGGAGCTGTTTTTT. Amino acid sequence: CASSKGLAGGGGELFF.

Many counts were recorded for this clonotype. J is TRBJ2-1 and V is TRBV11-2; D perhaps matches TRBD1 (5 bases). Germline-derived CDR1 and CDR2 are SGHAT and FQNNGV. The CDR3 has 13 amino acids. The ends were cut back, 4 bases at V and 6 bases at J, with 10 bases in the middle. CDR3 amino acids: CASSWGSGNEQFF. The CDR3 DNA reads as TGTGCCAGCAGCTGGGGCTCCGGCAATGAGCAGTTCTTC.